Below, 16 T cell receptor beta chains from the same sample are listed, as sequenced in a study of T cells in Graves' hyperthyroidism and ophthalmopathy. From RNA transcripts, TCR beta CDR3 regions were amplified. When the TCR CDR3 underwent first-round RT-PCR, the HTBI primer set was used. TCRdb re-called the multiplex PCR reads through MiXCR, storing one row per CDR3 protein. The sample lists around 270,000 distinct CDR3 sequences; less than 20% were seen once. Sequencing was carried out using blood. Source of these receptors: a man aged 45-65 years with Graves' ophthalmopathy.

V is TRBV15 and J is TRBJ1-5, with TRBD1 matching 7 bases. V lost 8 bases, J lost 1 base, and 14 bases stayed unmatched. This CDR3 contains 17 residues. Per the germline V gene, CDR1 is LNHNV and CDR2 is YYDKDF (reference sequence). The DNA for the CDR3 is TGTGCCACCGAGGACAGGTTAGAATTTAGGAGCAATCAGCCCCAGCATTTT. Protein sequence: CATEDRLEFRSNQPQHF.

Comment on this clonotype: This clone may be a read error of a much larger clone one base away. This CDR3 is missing its conserved last phenylalanine or tryptophan, likely due to a read error. The chain is built from TRBV11-2 and TRBJ2-5, with D perhaps TRBD2 (7 bases). With 5 bases removed from V and 3 bases from J, the gap between germline ends came to 16 bases. Per germline, CDR1 SGHAT and CDR2 FQNNGV. This CDR3 is 15 amino acids long. The CDR3 sequence is CASSPSRGGKETQYL. The CDR3, as DNA: TGTGCCAGCAGCCCATCCAGGGGAGGGAAAGAGACCCAGTACCTC.

This clonotype was detected many times. As DNA, the CDR3 is TGTGCCACCAGACTAGCGGGAGACAATGAGCAGTTCTTC. It codes for CATRLAGDNEQFF. The V call is TRBV24-1, the J call TRBJ2-1; 11 positions agree with TRBD2. This CDR3 has 13 amino acids. Germline V gene sequence: CDR1 KGHDR, CDR2 SFDVKD. V lost 7 bases and J lost 5; bases outside the gene matches: 0.

J is TRBJ1-2 and V is TRBV11-2; D is possibly TRBD1 (6 bases). The germline V gene has CDR1 SGHAT and CDR2 FQNNGV. The length of the CDR3 is 13 residues. V lost 0 bases and J 8 bases, leaving 10 bases between the germline ends. Written as DNA, the CDR3 is TGTGCCAGCAGCTTAGACAGGGGAGACGGCTACACCTTC. It yields the protein CASSLDRGDGYTF. Based on the CDR3 plus reference TRBV11-2 and TRBJ1-2, the full variable domain is EAGVAQSPRYKIIEKRQSVAFWCNPISGHATLYWYQQILGQGPKLLIQFQNNGVVDDSQLPKDRFSAERLKGVDSTLKIQPAKLEDSAVYLCASSLDRGDGYTFGSGTRLTVV.

V gene TRBV24-1 combines with J gene TRBJ1-2; the D is unclear. Trimming stripped 3 bases from V and 6 bases from J, with 4 bases between. The CDR3 consists of 11 residues. CDR1 and CDR2 from the germline V gene are KGHDR and SFDVKD. CDR3 sequence: CATSDRDGYTF. The CDR3 DNA reads TGTGCCACCAGTGATAGGGATGGCTACACCTTC.

This clonotype was counted at least ten times. The chain is built from TRBV27 and TRBJ2-5, with TRBD1 matching over 7 bases. The J segment lost 0 bases and the V segment lost 3 bases, leaving 1 base of the junction unmatched. This CDR3 is built from 14 residues. CDR1 is MNHEY, CDR2 SMNVEV, per germline (reference sequence). The DNA of the CDR3 is TGTGCCAGCAGTTTGACAGGGTACCAAGAGACCCAGTACTTC. It yields the protein CASSLTGYQETQYF.

The DNA for the CDR3 is TGTGCCAGCAGCATCCGGGACACTGAAGCTTTCTTT. Amino acid sequence: CASSIRDTEAFF. The chain combines TRBV7-9 with TRBJ1-1; no firm D call. The V gene lost 5 bases and the J gene lost 3 bases, with 7 bases spanning the gap. Germline V gene data show CDR1 as SEHNR and CDR2 as FQNEAQ (reference sequence). The CDR3 spans 12 residues.

This clonotype was counted only a few times. The rearrangement uses TRBV28 and TRBJ1-2, with a weak D call TRBD1 (6 bases). CDR1 and CDR2 (germline): MDHEN, SYDVKM. This CDR3 contains 10 residues. This CDR3 is CVPDSHGYTF. The DNA for the CDR3 is TGTGTCCCGGACAGTCATGGCTACACCTTC.

This clonotype showed up many times. The rearrangement uses TRBV20-1 and TRBJ2-5; no clear D. This CDR3 has 15 residues. The V gene lost 3 bases and the J gene lost 3 bases, with 17 bases spanning the gap. Germline loops: CDR1 DFQATT, CDR2 SNEGSKA (reference sequence). This CDR3 is CSASWLGGPEETQYF. CDR3 sequence (DNA): TGCAGTGCTAGTTGGCTTGGCGGCCCGGAAGAGACCCAGTACTTC.

V gene TRBV2 combines with J gene TRBJ2-3; 8 nucleotides match TRBD2. The V and J ends lost 7 bases and 3 bases, in that order; junction bases with no gene match: 3. The CDR3 extends over 13 amino acids. Germline CDR1 is SNHLY and CDR2 is FYNNEI. This CDR3 is CASKAGATDTQYF. DNA of the CDR3: TGTGCCAGCAAAGCGGGAGCAACAGATACGCAGTATTTT.

The chain uses TRBV7-9 and TRBJ2-2; D is possibly TRBD2 (6 bases). V was shortened by 5 bases and J by 0 bases, with 10 bases between the two germline ends. The CDR3 has 15 amino acids. Per germline, CDR1 SEHNR and CDR2 FQNEAQ (reference sequence). In DNA, the CDR3 is TGTGCCAGCAGCCGTAGCGGACCGAACACCGGGGAGCTGTTTTTT. It translates to CASSRSGPNTGELFF.

This clonotype showed up many times. The J gene is TRBJ1-2, the V gene TRBV28; tentative D call: TRBD1 (5 bases). Germline assignment: CDR1 MDHEN and CDR2 SYDVKM. The CDR3 runs to 13 residues. Trimming pared 4 bases from V and 6 bases from J, leaving 12 bases between. The CDR3 sequence is CASSSPWGDGYTF. The CDR3 nucleotides are TGTGCCAGCAGTTCGCCCTGGGGGGATGGCTACACCTTC.

This clonotype was observed many times. The chain carries TRBV6-1 and TRBJ1-5; 7 nucleotides align to TRBD1. V was clipped by 4 bases and J by 9 bases; unmatched bases: 9. The CDR3 runs 14 residues. Germline V gene sequence: CDR1 MNHNS, CDR2 SASEGT. In nucleotides, the CDR3 is TGTGCCAGCAGTGCCGGACAGGCTGAAGGGCCCCAGCATTTT. Residues: CASSAGQAEGPQHF.

This clonotype has ten or more counts. This chain joins TRBV28 and TRBJ2-3, with D possibly being TRBD1 (6 bases). CDR1 and CDR2 (germline): MDHEN, SYDVKM. This CDR3 contains 13 residues. Between the trimmed V and J ends, which lost 3 bases and 4 bases, there was a span of 8 bases. The CDR3 region is CASSLRQADTQYF. The CDR3 nucleotides read TGTGCCAGCAGTTTGCGACAGGCAGATACGCAGTATTTT.

This clonotype was picked up a small number of times. The genes are TRBV10-3 and TRBJ1-5; D might be TRBD1 (5 bases). Germline assignment: CDR1 ENHRY and CDR2 SYGVKD. The CDR3 has 13 residues. Trimming removed 5 bases from V and 3 bases from J, with 8 bases in between. The CDR3, as DNA: TGTGCCATCAGTAAGACAGACAATCAGCCCCAGCATTTT. As protein: CAISKTDNQPQHF.

The gene calls are TRBV7-8 and TRBJ2-1, with 15 nucleotides matching TRBD2. This CDR3 has 21 residues. J was trimmed by 0 bases and V by 5 bases; bases with no gene match: 14. The germline CDR1 and CDR2 sequences are SGHVS and FQNEAQ. The CDR3 protein is CASSRSGGLAGGRSSYNEQFF. CDR3 sequence (DNA): TGTGCCAGCAGCCGGTCCGGTGGACTAGCGGGAGGGCGGAGCTCCTACAATGAGCAGTTCTTC.